Shown below are 28 T cell receptor beta chains from a single sample sequenced in a study of untreated major depressive disorder (dated by TCRdb to the late 2010s). What the authors observed across the whole study: In CD4+ T cells, sequencing confirmed that depressed patients used TRBV05-01 (Vbeta 5.1) more than controls did, with a one-tailed test giving p = 0.040.

Libraries were constructed by the immunoSEQ multiplex PCR assay. TCRdb stores this immuneACCESS table with in-frame sequences only. Part of the clones is absent; in the studies checked, under half of the shortfall reflects unresolved V genes, and no reason is known for the rest. The sample table records around 13,000 clones; around nine tenths of these occur just once. About 0.86% of the sample belongs to the ten largest clones. These TCRs are of unknown antigen specificity. Sequencing input: CD4+ T cells from PBMCs. These receptors all stem from a man aged 25-45 years with major depressive disorder.

The chain uses TRBV5-1 and TRBJ2-5; D is unresolved. CDR1 and CDR2 from the germline V gene are SGHRS and YFSETQ. Trimming left V 0 bases short and J 5 bases short, with 8 bases between. The CDR3 covers 13 residues. This chain's CDR3 is CASSLGNPETQYF. The CDR3 DNA follows: TGCGCCAGCAGCTTGGGGAATCCCGAGACCCAGTACTTC.

The chain uses TRBV19 and TRBJ1-3; D remains ambiguous. This CDR3 contains 16 residues. Germline loops: CDR1 LNHDA, CDR2 SQIVND (reference sequence). V was clipped by 5 bases and J by 1 base, with 15 bases between them. The CDR3 sequence: CASSLSASISGNTIYF. In nucleotides, the CDR3 is TGTGCCAGTAGTCTAAGCGCCAGCATATCTGGAAACACCATATATTTT.

The chain combines TRBV5-1 with TRBJ2-7; D may match TRBD1 or TRBD2 (5 bases each). The CDR3 has 15 residues. Germline lookup yields CDR1 SGHRS and CDR2 YFSETQ. Trimming cost V 4 bases and J 0 bases, with 14 bases left between them. CDR3 in DNA: TGCGCCAGCAGCGTCGATCCGGGACCCTCCTACGAGCAGTACTTC. Its protein product is CASSVDPGPSYEQYF.

V and J are TRBV2 and TRBJ1-1; D call uncertain. Germline V lookup: CDR1 SNHLY, CDR2 FYNNEI. Trimming cost V 1 base and J 3 bases, with 21 bases left between them. The CDR3 spans 18 residues. Here the CDR3 reads CASSEGLQHLGVDTEAFF. The CDR3 nucleotides are TGTGCCAGCAGTGAAGGGTTACAGCACCTCGGAGTAGACACTGAAGCTTTCTTT.

The chain links TRBV21-1 to TRBJ1-2; no check of the table's D call, TRBD1, against the DNA was made. TRBV21-1 is termed a pseudogene. The CDR3 loop spans 15 amino acids. In DNA form, the CDR3 reads TGTGCCAGCAGCAAGGGCGCCTCCCAGGACTATGGCTACACCTTC. Translated: CASSKGASQDYGYTF.

The chain employs TRBV2 and TRBJ2-5; D uncertain. The V end lost 8 bases, the J end lost 5 bases, and 12 bases lay between the germline ends. CDR3 size: 12 residues. CDR1 is SNHLY, CDR2 FYNNEI, per germline. CDR3 nucleotide sequence: TGTGCCAGCTCCTGGGATAGGGAGACCCAGTACTTC. Residues: CASSWDRETQYF.

V usage is TRBV6-1 and J usage is TRBJ2-7, with TRBD2 as a possible D gene (6 bases). Germline lookup yields CDR1 MNHNS and CDR2 SASEGT. There are 15 residues in the CDR3. V was trimmed by 5 bases and J by 0 bases, leaving 14 bases between them. CDR3 amino acids: CASSRDFLSSYEQYF. The DNA of the CDR3 is TGTGCCAGCAGTAGGGACTTCTTGAGCTCCTACGAGCAGTACTTC.

This clone was found once. Here the CDR3 DNA reads TGTGCCAGCACCTCCTTGGGGGGTGGGAGCGGCTACACCTTC. It is translated as CASTSLGGGSGYTF. This sequence joins TRBV27 and TRBJ1-2, with D perhaps matching TRBD1 (5 bases). The CDR3 covers 14 residues. V was shortened by 7 bases and J by 8 bases, with 20 bases between the two germline ends. Germline V gene lookup returns CDR1 MNHEY and CDR2 SMNVEV (reference sequence).

V gene TRBV2 combines with J gene TRBJ1-4, with no clear D. The CDR3 is made up of 15 amino acids. CDR1 and CDR2 (germline): SNHLY, FYNNEI. The V end lost 6 bases, the J end lost 4 bases, and 15 bases lay between the germline ends. In DNA, the CDR3 is TGTGCCAGCAGCCGAAGATTTCGGATTAATGAAAAACTGTTTTTT. Translated: CASSRRFRINEKLFF.

The chain has TRBV2 and TRBJ1-1; D not certain. CDR3 length equals 10 residues. The germline V gene has CDR1 SNHLY and CDR2 FYNNEI. Deletions cut 8 bases from V and 8 bases from J, with 9 bases between. The CDR3 sequence: CASGETEAFF. DNA of the CDR3: TGTGCCAGCGGGGAGACCGAAGCTTTCTTT.

This clone was observed once. The chain joins TRBV5-6 to TRBJ2-5; TRBD1 agrees at 7 bases. CDR1 and CDR2 from the germline V gene are SGHDT and YYEEEE. CDR3 size: 16 residues. J gave up 2 bases and V 3 bases, and 10 bases lay outside the gene matches. CDR3 coding DNA: TGTGCCAGCAGCTATCTAAAGGACAGGTTTCAAGAGACCCAGTACTTC. It yields the protein CASSYLKDRFQETQYF.

This chain links TRBV4-2 with TRBJ1-1, with 10 bases matching TRBD1. The CDR3 length is 14 residues. V was clipped by 3 bases and J by 7 bases; unmatched bases: 5. Germline values: CDR1 LGHNA, CDR2 YNFKEQ. The CDR3 loop is CASSQRQGAIEAFF. As DNA, the CDR3 is TGTGCCAGCAGCCAGAGACAGGGGGCGATTGAAGCTTTCTTT.

This chain links TRBV7-9 with TRBJ1-2; 7 nucleotides agree with TRBD1. The J segment lost 4 bases and the V segment lost 5 bases, leaving 10 bases of the junction unmatched. Germline V gene sequence: CDR1 SEHNR, CDR2 FQNEAQ (reference sequence). The CDR3 is made up of 15 amino acids. For the CDR3, the DNA is TGTGCCAGCAGCCGACTGACAGGGAGCGGCTATGGCTACACCTTC. Translated, it gives CASSRLTGSGYGYTF.

The rearrangement uses TRBV5-4 and TRBJ2-3; tentatively, D is TRBD1 (6 bases). V lost 4 bases to trimming and J lost 0 bases, with 9 bases between them. This CDR3 contains 14 residues. Germline-derived CDR1 and CDR2 are SGHNT and YYREEE (reference sequence). CDR3 protein: CASSRRGSTDTQYF. The CDR3 bases are TGTGCCAGCAGCCGCAGGGGTAGCACAGATACGCAGTATTTT. The full variable domain, its missing parts supplied by reference TRBV5-4 and TRBJ2-3, is ETGVTQSPTHLIKTRGQQVTLRCSSQSGHNTVSWYQQALGQGPQFIFQYYREEENGRGNFPPRFSGLQFPNYSSELNVNALELDDSALYLCASSRRGSTDTQYFGPGTRLTVL.

This chain connects TRBV11-2 to TRBJ2-5; D is perhaps TRBD1 (6 bases). CDR1 SGHAT and CDR2 FQNNGV come from the germline V gene. There are 13 residues in the CDR3. The ends were cut back, 6 bases at V and 5 bases at J, with 13 bases in the middle. CDR3 region: CASSNYRVETQYF. CDR3 DNA: TGTGCCAGCAGTAACTACAGGGTGGAGACCCAGTACTTC.

V gene TRBV6-6 combines with J gene TRBJ2-1, with TRBD1 matching over 9 bases. Germline V lookup: CDR1 MNHNY, CDR2 SVGAGI (reference sequence). V shed 10 bases, J shed 5 bases, and the junction held 9 bases outside the gene matches. The CDR3 consists of 14 residues. The chain's CDR3 is CATTGTGINNEQFF. The CDR3 DNA reads as TGTGCCACCACCGGGACAGGGATAAACAATGAGCAGTTCTTC.

The chain is built from TRBV5-6 and TRBJ1-4; 8 bases align to TRBD1. Per germline, CDR1 SGHDT and CDR2 YYEEEE. After removal of 0 bases from V and 4 bases from J, the junction contained 5 bases not matched to a gene. The CDR3 runs 16 residues. CDR3 DNA sequence: TGTGCCAGCAGCTTGGGACAGGGGTACGGTAATGAAAAACTGTTTTTT. It is translated as CASSLGQGYGNEKLFF.

This clone was found a few times. The genes are TRBV28 and TRBJ1-1, with D hard to call. Trimming took off 1 base at V and 7 bases at J, with 16 bases between the two ends. The CDR3 spans 15 residues. Germline loops: CDR1 MDHEN, CDR2 SYDVKM. CDR3 DNA sequence: TGTGCCAGCAGTTTATCCCCCCCCCGGGAGGTTGAAGCTTTCTTT. It specifies CASSLSPPREVEAFF.

This clone was seen once. The chain couples TRBV2 to TRBJ1-1, with D maybe TRBD1 (6 bases). Trimming pared 5 bases from V and 4 bases from J, leaving 20 bases between. Germline V lookup: CDR1 SNHLY, CDR2 FYNNEI. There are 16 residues in the CDR3. CDR3 coding DNA: TGTGCCAGCAGTTCTAATATGAACAGGGTGGGCACTGAAGCTTTCTTT. Protein sequence: CASSSNMNRVGTEAFF.

The V call is TRBV6-1, the J call TRBJ2-5; D unclear. Trimming removed 3 bases from V and 4 bases from J, with 9 bases in between. Looked up from germline, CDR1 is MNHNS and CDR2 is SASEGT. The CDR3 runs to 13 residues. The CDR3 spells CASSEVRRETQYF. The CDR3 DNA is TGTGCCAGCAGTGAGGTCAGGCGAGAGACCCAGTACTTC.

J is TRBJ1-5 and V is TRBV5-1; possibly TRBD1 for D (5 bases). The CDR3 sequence is 15 residues long. V dropped 4 bases and J dropped 3 bases, with 14 bases sitting between them. Germline V lookup: CDR1 SGHRS, CDR2 YFSETQ. This chain's CDR3 is CASSPGGEVNQPQHF. DNA of the CDR3: TGCGCCAGCAGCCCCGGGGGGGAGGTCAATCAGCCCCAGCATTTT. Based on the CDR3 plus reference TRBV5-1 and TRBJ1-5, the full variable domain is KAGVTQTPRYLIKTRGQQVTLSCSPISGHRSVSWYQQTPGQGLQFLFEYFSETQRNKGNFPGRFSGRQFSNSRSEMNVSTLELGDSALYLCASSPGGEVNQPQHFGDGTRLSIL.

This sequence joins TRBV6-1 and TRBJ2-1, with D uncertain. CDR1 is MNHNS and CDR2 is SASEGT in the germline V gene. The CDR3 consists of 14 residues. V lost 2 bases and J lost 6, with 11 bases in between. CDR3 nucleotide sequence: TGTGCCAGCAGTGAATTGGCAGGAATCAATGAGCAGTTCTTC. Its translation: CASSELAGINEQFF.

The gene calls are TRBV7-8 and TRBJ1-6; D remains ambiguous. The CDR3 loop spans 16 amino acids. Deletions cut 1 base from V and 2 bases from J, with 9 bases between. Germline V gene lookup returns CDR1 SGHVS and CDR2 FQNEAQ. DNA of the CDR3: TGTGCCAGCAGCTTAGTTCTGGAACCCTATAATTCACCCCTCCACTTT. Its translation is CASSLVLEPYNSPLHF.

This chain uses TRBV9 with TRBJ2-7; D may be TRBD2 (5 bases). Trimming removed 0 bases at V and 11 bases at J, with 15 bases between. This CDR3 comprises 13 residues. Germline-derived CDR1 and CDR2 are SGDLS and YYNGEE. CDR3 nucleotide sequence: TGTGCCAGCAGCGTAGTCCTAGAAGGAGGCGAGTACTTC. This gives the protein CASSVVLEGGEYF. Looking up the rest from reference TRBV9 and TRBJ2-7 gives the full variable domain: DSGVTQTPKHLITATGQRVTLRCSPRSGDLSVYWYQQSLDQGLQFLIQYYNGEERAKGNILERFSAQQFPDLHSELNLSSLELGDSALYFCASSVVLEGGEYFGPGTRLTVT.

V and J are TRBV18 and TRBJ1-5, with D perhaps TRBD1 (6 bases). Germline values: CDR1 KGHSH, CDR2 LQKENI. V was clipped by 8 bases and J by 2 bases, with 10 bases between them. CDR3 length: 13 residues. The CDR3 reads CASRQDGNQPQHF. The CDR3 nucleotides read TGTGCCAGCCGACAGGATGGCAATCAGCCCCAGCATTTT.

The chain couples TRBV7-6 to TRBJ1-4; D might be TRBD1 (6 bases). Germline values: CDR1 SGHVS, CDR2 FNYEAQ. The length of the CDR3 is 14 residues. V gave up 5 bases and J gave up 5 bases, with 12 bases separating them. The DNA of the CDR3 is TGTGCCAGCAGCCAACCAGGGGAGAATGAAAAACTGTTTTTT. Amino acids: CASSQPGENEKLFF.

V gene TRBV6-1 combines with J gene TRBJ1-5; D gene unclear. Deletions cut 2 bases from V and 3 bases from J, with 14 bases between. CDR3 length: 16 residues. Germline V gives CDR1 MNHNS, CDR2 SASEGT. The CDR3 DNA sequence: TGTGCCAGCAGTGAACATAGCGGTAATCCCAATCAGCCCCAGCATTTT. It encodes CASSEHSGNPNQPQHF.

The chain has TRBV27 and TRBJ1-1; D gene unclear. The CDR3 extends over 13 amino acids. Germline CDR1 and CDR2: MNHEY and SMNVEV (reference sequence). The V gene lost 2 bases and the J gene lost 1 base, with 5 bases spanning the gap. The CDR3 reads CASSLRENTEAFF. In nucleotides, the CDR3 is TGTGCCAGCAGTTTAAGAGAGAACACTGAAGCTTTCTTT.